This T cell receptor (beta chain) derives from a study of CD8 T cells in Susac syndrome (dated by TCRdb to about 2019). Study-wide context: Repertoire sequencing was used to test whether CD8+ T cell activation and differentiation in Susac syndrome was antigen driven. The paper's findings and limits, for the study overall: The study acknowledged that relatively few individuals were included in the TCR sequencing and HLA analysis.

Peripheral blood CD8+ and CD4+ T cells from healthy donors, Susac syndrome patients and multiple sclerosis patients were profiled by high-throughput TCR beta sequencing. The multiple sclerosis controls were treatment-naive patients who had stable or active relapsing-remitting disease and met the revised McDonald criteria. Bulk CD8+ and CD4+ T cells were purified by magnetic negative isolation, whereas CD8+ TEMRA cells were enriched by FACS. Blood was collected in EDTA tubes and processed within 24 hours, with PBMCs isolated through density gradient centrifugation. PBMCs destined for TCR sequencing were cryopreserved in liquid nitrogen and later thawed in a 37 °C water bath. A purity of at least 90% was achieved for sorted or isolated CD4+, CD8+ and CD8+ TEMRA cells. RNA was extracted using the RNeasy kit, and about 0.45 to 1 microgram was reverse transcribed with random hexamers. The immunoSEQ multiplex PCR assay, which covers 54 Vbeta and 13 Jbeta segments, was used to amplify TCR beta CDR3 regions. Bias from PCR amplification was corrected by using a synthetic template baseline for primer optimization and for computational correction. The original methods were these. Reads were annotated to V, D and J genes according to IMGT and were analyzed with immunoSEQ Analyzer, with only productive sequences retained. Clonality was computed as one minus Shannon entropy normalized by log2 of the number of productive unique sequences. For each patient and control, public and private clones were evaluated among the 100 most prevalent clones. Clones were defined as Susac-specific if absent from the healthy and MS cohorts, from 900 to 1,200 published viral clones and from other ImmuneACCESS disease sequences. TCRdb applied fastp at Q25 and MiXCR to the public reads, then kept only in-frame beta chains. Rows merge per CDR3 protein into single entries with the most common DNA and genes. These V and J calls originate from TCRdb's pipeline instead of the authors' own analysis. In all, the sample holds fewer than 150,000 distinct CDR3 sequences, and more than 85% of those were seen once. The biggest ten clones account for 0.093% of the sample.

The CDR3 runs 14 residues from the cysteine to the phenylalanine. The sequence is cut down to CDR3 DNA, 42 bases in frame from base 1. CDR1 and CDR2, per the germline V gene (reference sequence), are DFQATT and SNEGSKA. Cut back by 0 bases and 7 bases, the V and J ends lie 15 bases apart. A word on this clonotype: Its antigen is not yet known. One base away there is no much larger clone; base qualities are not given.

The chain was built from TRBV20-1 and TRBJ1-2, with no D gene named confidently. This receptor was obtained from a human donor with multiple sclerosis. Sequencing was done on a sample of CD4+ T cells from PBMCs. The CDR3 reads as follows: CSARDGAKVRGYTF. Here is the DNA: TGCAGTGCTAGAGATGGCGCAAAGGTTCGTGGCTACACCTTC.